This T cell receptor beta chain derives from a study of cytomegalovirus exposure and HLA in healthy donors. Unmatched junction bases numbered 15, after V lost 2 bases and J lost 3 bases. Germline CDR1 is MNHEY and CDR2 is SMNVEV (reference sequence). The CDR3 loop spans 19 amino acids. The PCR had 60 Vbeta and 13 Jbeta primers. Clones were read by immunoSEQ multiplex PCR, and TCRdb kept only the in-frame ones, dropping some. The data show roughly 200,000 clones, roughly 72% seen once. The TCR comes from a man in his thirties or forties in good health and CMV-seronegative. This chain uses TRBV27 with TRBJ2-5; 10 nucleotides line up with TRBD1. Input material: PBMCs. CDR3 loop: CASSLLSPGQGYGEETQYF. The CDR3 nucleotides are TGTGCCAGCAGTTTACTATCCCCGGGACAGGGGTATGGGGAAGAGACCCAGTACTTC.